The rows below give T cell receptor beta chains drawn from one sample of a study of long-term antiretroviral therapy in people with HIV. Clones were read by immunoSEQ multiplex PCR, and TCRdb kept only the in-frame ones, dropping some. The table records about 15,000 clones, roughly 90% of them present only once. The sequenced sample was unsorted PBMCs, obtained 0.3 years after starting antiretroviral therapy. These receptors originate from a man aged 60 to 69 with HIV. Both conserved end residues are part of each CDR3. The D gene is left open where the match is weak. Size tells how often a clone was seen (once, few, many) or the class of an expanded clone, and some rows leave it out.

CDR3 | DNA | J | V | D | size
CASSLLGQTNQPQHF | TGTGCCAGCAGTTTACTGGGACAGACTAATCAGCCCCAGCATTTT | TRBJ1-5 | TRBV27 | TRBD1 | NA
CASSLGPAGEQFF | TGTGCTAGCAGCTTAGGTCCAGCTGGGGAGCAGTTCTTC | TRBJ2-1 | TRBV7-7 | NA | NA
CASSIRVTISNQPQHF | TGTGCCAGTAGTATTCGGGTTACCATTAGCAATCAGCCCCAGCATTTT | TRBJ1-5 | TRBV19 | NA | once
CASSNRGEDTGELFF | TGTGCCAGCAGCAACAGGGGGGAGGACACCGGGGAGCTGTTTTTT | TRBJ2-2 | TRBV7-9 | TRBD1 | NA
CAISAGAGDTQYF | TGTGCCATCAGTGCGGGGGCGGGAGATACGCAGTATTTT | TRBJ2-3 | TRBV10-3 | NA | NA
CASSPSLAGGIYNEQFF | TGTGCCAGCAGCCCATCTTTAGCGGGAGGCATTTACAATGAGCAGTTCTTC | TRBJ2-1 | TRBV7-9 | TRBD2 | NA
CAWSATAGDQPQHF | TGTGCCTGGAGTGCTACCGCAGGGGATCAGCCCCAGCATTTT | TRBJ1-5 | TRBV30 | NA | once
CASDRSRNEKLFF | TGTGCCAGCGATAGGTCCAGGAATGAAAAACTGTTTTTT | TRBJ1-4 | TRBV2 | NA | NA
CASSLSTEAFF | TGTGCCAGCAGCTTATCAACTGAAGCTTTCTTT | TRBJ1-1 | TRBV7-6 | NA | NA
CASSLTGQGAMETQYF | TGCGCCAGCAGCTTGACCGGACAGGGGGCAATGGAGACCCAGTACTTC | TRBJ2-5 | TRBV5-1 | TRBD1 | once
CAWSPGGSGNTIYF | TGTGCCTGGAGTCCGGGGGGCTCTGGAAACACCATATATTTT | TRBJ1-3 | TRBV30 | NA | NA
CASSFQAEIYEQYF | TGTGCCAGCAGTTTTCAGGCAGAAATCTACGAGCAGTACTTC | TRBJ2-7 | TRBV28 | NA | NA
CAWTDNYGYTF | TGTGCCTGGACGGATAACTATGGCTACACCTTC | TRBJ1-2 | TRBV30 | NA | NA
CASSRTIYNEQFF | TGTGCCAGCAGCCGGACTATATACAATGAGCAGTTCTTC | TRBJ2-1 | TRBV7-2 | NA | NA
CASSSFPWRDRGSDTQYF | TGTGCCAGCAGCTCATTCCCTTGGCGGGACAGGGGATCAGATACGCAGTATTTT | TRBJ2-3 | TRBV5-6 | TRBD1 | NA
CASSQDSLVGSHNEQFF | TGCGCCAGCAGCCAAGATTCCTTGGTTGGGAGCCACAATGAGCAGTTCTTC | TRBJ2-1 | TRBV4-1 | NA | NA
CASSSIGGLGGYTF | TGTGCCAGCAGTAGTATAGGGGGCTTGGGGGGCTACACCTTC | TRBJ1-2 | TRBV27 | TRBD1 | NA
CASNLGPGFVNEQFF | TGTGCCAGCAACTTAGGCCCAGGGTTTGTCAATGAGCAGTTCTTC | TRBJ2-1 | TRBV7-2 | NA | NA
CASSLSSTDEQYF | TGTGCCAGCAGCTTGAGTAGTACCGACGAGCAGTACTTC | TRBJ2-7 | TRBV5-6 | NA | NA
CASSLGGPAGAAPQETQYF | TGTGCCAGCAGCTTAGGGGGCCCCGCAGGCGCGGCGCCTCAAGAGACCCAGTACTTC | TRBJ2-5 | TRBV7-3 | NA | NA
CASSQAVDEQYF | TGTGCCAGCAGCCAAGCGGTAGACGAGCAGTACTTC | TRBJ2-7 | TRBV4-2 | NA | NA
CASSLWTGDEKLFF | TGTGCCAGCAGTTTATGGACAGGGGACGAAAAACTGTTTTTT | TRBJ1-4 | TRBV27 | TRBD1 | NA
CASSLEASTDWAVGEQYF | TGTGCCAGCAGCTTAGAAGCCTCCACAGATTGGGCTGTGGGGGAGCAGTACTTC | TRBJ2-7 | TRBV7-6 | NA | NA
CASSLLRGPVLDTQYF | TGTGCCAGCAGTTTATTGCGGGGCCCAGTCTTGGATACGCAGTATTTT | TRBJ2-3 | TRBV27 | NA | NA
CSVVTGYEQYF | TGCAGCGTTGTGACAGGCTACGAGCAGTACTTC | TRBJ2-7 | TRBV29-1 | NA | once
CASSVDGGRAANEQFF | TGTGCCAGCAGCGTAGATGGAGGGAGGGCCGCGAATGAGCAGTTCTTC | TRBJ2-1 | TRBV9 | TRBD2 | few
CASSRWTDTDTQYF | TGTGCCAGTAGCCGTTGGACAGACACAGATACGCAGTATTTT | TRBJ2-3 | TRBV19 | NA | NA
CASSFDRPGELFF | TGCGCCAGCAGCTTCGACAGGCCCGGGGAGCTGTTTTTT | TRBJ2-2 | TRBV5-1 | NA | NA
CASFVEKLFF | TGTGCCAGCTTCGTCGAAAAACTGTTTTTT | TRBJ1-4 | TRBV5-8 | NA | NA
CASSLIGYGYTF | TGTGCCAGCAGCTTAATCGGCTATGGCTACACCTTC | TRBJ1-2 | TRBV7-9 | NA | few
CASEIMNTEAFF | TGCGCCAGCGAGATCATGAACACTGAAGCTTTCTTT | TRBJ1-1 | TRBV5-1 | NA | NA
CASSLGGVIGEKLFF | TGTGCCAGCAGCTTAGGGGGAGTTATAGGGGAAAAACTGTTTTTT | TRBJ1-4 | TRBV7-9 | NA | few
CASSQAGTGGGYGYTF | TGTGCCAGCAGCCAAGCTGGGACAGGTGGAGGCTATGGCTACACCTTC | TRBJ1-2 | TRBV4-2 | TRBD1 | NA
CASRRGGQGYYEQYF | TGTGCCAGCAGACGAGGGGGACAGGGGTACTACGAGCAGTACTTC | TRBJ2-7 | TRBV6-5 | TRBD1 | NA
CASSSRGGRGYNEQFF | TGTGCCAGCAGCTCTAGGGGCGGGAGGGGATACAATGAGCAGTTCTTC | TRBJ2-1 | TRBV11-3 | TRBD2 | NA
CASSRLPGTGSYEQYF | TGTGCCAGCAGCCGACTCCCGGGGACGGGCTCCTACGAGCAGTACTTC | TRBJ2-7 | TRBV7-2 | NA | once
CASSSPGSFAKGYTF | TGCGCCAGCAGCTCCCCTGGGTCCTTCGCAAAAGGCTACACCTTC | TRBJ1-2 | TRBV5-1 | NA | NA
CASSLLKGQPQETQYF | TGTGCCAGCTCACTCCTTAAGGGACAGCCACAAGAGACCCAGTACTTC | TRBJ2-5 | TRBV18 | TRBD1 | NA
CASSYMATDTQYF | TGTGCCAGCAGTTACATGGCAACAGATACGCAGTATTTT | TRBJ2-3 | TRBV6-5 | NA | medium-sized
CSAGEGPTDTQYF | TGCAGCGCGGGGGAGGGGCCCACAGATACGCAGTATTTT | TRBJ2-3 | TRBV29-1 | TRBD2 | NA
CASSPGGGGRLYEQFF | TGTGCCAGCAGCCCAGGGGGCGGGGGGCGCTTGTATGAGCAGTTCTTC | TRBJ2-1 | TRBV7-2 | NA | NA
CASSPRGVYSNQPQHF | TGTGCCAGCTCACCACGGGGAGTTTATAGCAATCAGCCCCAGCATTTT | TRBJ1-5 | TRBV18 | NA | NA